What follows describes a single T cell receptor (beta chain). In its sample, this clonotype was seen a few times. It has no known antigen specificity. No per-base quality is available; no much larger clone lies one base away. The source of the sample is a study of T cells in Graves' hyperthyroidism and ophthalmopathy (dated by TCRdb to about 2019). General notes on the study: Peripheral blood was sampled at the time of initial diagnosis, prior to any treatment. To identify distinguishing TCR V-J signatures, a discovery cohort of some 99 patients was used, comprising 40 to 45 with Graves' ophthalmopathy and 57 with stable Graves' hyperthyroidism. Prospective prediction of ophthalmopathy was tested in an independent validation cohort consisting of about 19 hyperthyroidism patients and more than 15 patients who later progressed to ophthalmopathy. The 100 discovery patients were divided at random into training and test sets in a 7:3 ratio. In six Graves' hyperthyroidism patients, the study also compared T-cell repertoires from thyroid tissue with T-cell repertoires from blood. After blood sampling, hyperthyroidism patients were treated with methimazole at a starting dose of 30 mg daily, and ophthalmopathy patients were treated with high-dose intravenous methylprednisolone. According to the paper, TCR Vbeta CDR3 sequencing was carried out on 135 peripheral blood samples, which came from about 45 ophthalmopathy, 70 to 80 hyperthyroidism and approximately 17 progressor patients.

Moderately to severely active disease, a Clinical Activity Score of at least 3, a NOSPECS grade of at least 4, and a duration under 3 months were present in ophthalmopathy patients. Any patient with an uncontrolled infection, another autoimmune disease, pregnancy or lactation was excluded. Diagnoses were established on the basis of clinical symptoms, serum thyroxine and TRAb, thyroid ultrasound, and orbital computed tomography. PBMCs were isolated from more than 8 ml of fresh peripheral blood by Ficoll-Paque density gradient centrifugation. Trizol reagent was used to extract total RNA, and RNA quality was then checked on an Agilent 2100 Bioanalyzer. Broad study findings and their caveats: Most expanded thyroid clonotypes (frequency above 0.001) were also found in blood, which suggests that blood repertoires may mirror thyroid immune responses. Sample size was not statistically predetermined, and blinding of investigators to group allocation was not performed. A 13 V-J signature model separated ophthalmopathy from stable hyperthyroidism, with over 85% sensitivity and 81% to 82% specificity in cross-validation and 80%/75% in testing. In validation, the model predicted progression to ophthalmopathy with 65% to 71% sensitivity and about 73% specificity, a median of about 6.7 months before onset.

From its cysteine to its phenylalanine, the CDR3 spans 14 amino acids. The entry retains the CDR3 DNA only, 42 bases that are in frame from base 1. Via the germline V gene, CDR1 is SGHVS and CDR2 FNYEAQ. V is cut by 7 bases and J by 5 bases, and the space between the germline ends is 18 bases. The TCR beta CDR3 regions were amplified from RNA transcripts. The TCR CDR3 was subjected to a first round of RT-PCR using the HTBI primer set and the Qiagen OneStep RT-PCR kit. Libraries were constructed in a second round of multiplex PCR, after which size selection and purification were performed. Libraries were sequenced paired-end with 100 bp reads on an Illumina HiSeq2000. In the original analysis: SOAPnuke was used to process the raw data, removing reads that contained adapters or uncalled bases, had a mean Phred below 15, or lacked an exact match to the constant primer or identifier. High-quality paired reads were merged using COPE v1.2.5, and each unique nucleotide sequence was defined as a clonotype. MiTCR v1.1 was used to align the clonotypes against IMGT TRBV, TRBD and TRBJ reference segments. Only V-J combinations with frequency above 0.0001, covering approximately 99% of repertoires, were analysed. A TCS score was defined as the ratio between F50 (clonal expansion) and ExV (chaos), using BLOSUM62-based TCRdist between CDR3 peptides within each V-J. Welch's t-statistics and random forest reduced some 510 V-J features to about 13, which were used in a naive Bayes classifier (R e1071). TCRdb took the public reads, trimmed them with fastp at Q25, ran MiXCR for clone calling and kept in-frame beta chains. Each entry is one CDR3 protein sequence, shown with its most common DNA and genes. TCRdb's processing, not the authors', yielded these V and J calls. The sample yields some 500,000 distinct CDR3 sequences; 15% to 20% were counted once. The ten largest clones add up to about 29% of the sample.

What was sequenced was blood. The clonotype comes from a woman in her 30s with Graves' ophthalmopathy. The rearrangement combines TRBV7-6 with TRBJ2-7; the D region possibly corresponds to TRBD2 (5 bases align). The DNA is as follows: TGTGCCAGCACCTCCCCGGGGATCCGCCACGAGCAGTACTTC. It translates as CASTSPGIRHEQYF.